This record covers a single T cell receptor beta chain. This clonotype was recorded at least ten times. No cognate antigen has been identified for it. Base qualities were left out, and no much larger clone turns up one base away. This entry comes from a study of CD8 T cells in ankylosing spondylitis (dated by TCRdb to 2016 to 2017). Looking at the study overall: T cell receptor beta repertoires were profiled in healthy donors and ankylosing spondylitis patients so that disease-linked TCR variants could be found. The full study cohort comprised around 23 ankylosing spondylitis patients and some 110 healthy donors. Peripheral blood samples were taken, and synovial fluid was additionally collected from ankylosing spondylitis patients. The paper as a whole reports these results and caveats: Blood from ankylosing spondylitis patients appeared to be characterized by a TCR beta motif composed of 7 to 9 highly homologous amino acid variants. Some TCR beta motif variants had previously been reported in synovial fluid and blood of reactive arthritis patients, which suggested common disease-initiation mechanisms. The disease-linked clones were reported as significantly enriched in matched synovial fluid samples from ankylosing spondylitis patients. A CD8+ phenotype was shown by the disease-linked clones, which were found at relatively low frequencies in peripheral blood.

Sequenced using an Illumina HiSeq 2500. TCR beta libraries were prepared by quantitative 5'-RACE with molecular barcodes. The paper's data handling went like this. A new computational method based on a probabilistic model of VDJ rearrangement was used to identify disease-linked TCR variants. TCRdb reran the public reads through fastp at Q25 and MiXCR, keeping productive beta chains. Every CDR3 protein is listed once, alongside the most common genes and DNA of its rows. TCRdb assigned the V and J calls; the authors' analysis was not used. Present in this sample are approximately 520,000 distinct CDR3 sequences, less than 6% of which were seen just once. The ten biggest clones cover roughly 3.3% of the sample. V lost 1 base and J lost 7 bases; the stretch between them is 13 bases long. The CDR3, from cysteine to phenylalanine, totals 14 residues. Only CDR3 DNA remains: 42 bases, in frame from the first base. The germline V gene encodes CDR1 SNHLY and CDR2 FYNNEI.

The receptor's source is a male donor with ankylosing spondylitis. The V and J genes are TRBV2 and TRBJ1-2; TRBD1 is possibly the D segment (6 matching bases). Sequenced input: blood, either unsorted or a sorted T cell fraction (not recorded which). The CDR3 in this case is CASSEGRGLGGYTF. The nucleotide sequence reads TGTGCCAGCAGTGAAGGCAGGGGCCTGGGTGGCTACACCTTC. Supplemented by the reference TRBV2 and TRBJ1-2 proteins around the CDR3, the complete variable domain is EPEVTQTPSHQVTQMGQEVILRCVPISNHLYFYWYRQILGQKVEFLVSFYNNEISEKSEIFDDQFSVERPDGSNFTLKIRSTKLEDSAMYFCASSEGRGLGGYTFGSGTRLTVV.